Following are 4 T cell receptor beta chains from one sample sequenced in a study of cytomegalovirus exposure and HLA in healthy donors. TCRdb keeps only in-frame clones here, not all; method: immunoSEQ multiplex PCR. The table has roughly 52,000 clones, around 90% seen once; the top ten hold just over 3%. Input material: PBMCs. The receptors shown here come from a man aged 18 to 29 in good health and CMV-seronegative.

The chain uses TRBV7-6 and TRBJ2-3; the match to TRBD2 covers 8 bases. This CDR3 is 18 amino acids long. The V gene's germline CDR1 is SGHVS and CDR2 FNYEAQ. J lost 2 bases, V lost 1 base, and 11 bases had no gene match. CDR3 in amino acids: CASSLDRDSGAFTDTQYF. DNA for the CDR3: TGTGCCAGCAGCTTAGATCGGGATAGCGGGGCTTTCACAGATACGCAGTATTTT.

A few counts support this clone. The CDR3: CASSLRGITEAFF. The CDR3 region has the DNA TGTGCCAGCAGCTTGAGGGGGATCACTGAAGCTTTCTTT. This chain uses TRBV5-6 with TRBJ1-1, with D possibly being TRBD1 (6 bases). V lost 1 base and J 4 bases, leaving 8 bases between the germline ends. Germline lookup yields CDR1 SGHDT and CDR2 YYEEEE. CDR3 length: 13 amino acids.

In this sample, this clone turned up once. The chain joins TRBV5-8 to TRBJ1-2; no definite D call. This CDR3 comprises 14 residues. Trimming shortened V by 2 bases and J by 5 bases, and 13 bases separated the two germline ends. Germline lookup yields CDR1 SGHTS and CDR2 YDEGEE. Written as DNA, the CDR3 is TGTGCCAGCAGCTTAGAACGATGGGAGTATGGCTACACCTTC. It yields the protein CASSLERWEYGYTF.

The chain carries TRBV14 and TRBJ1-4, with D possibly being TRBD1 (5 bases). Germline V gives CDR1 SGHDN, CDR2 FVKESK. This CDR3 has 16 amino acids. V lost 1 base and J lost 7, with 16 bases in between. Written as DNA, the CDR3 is TGTGCCAGCAGCCAAGGCAAGACAGCATGGGGTGAAAAACTGTTTTTT. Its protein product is CASSQGKTAWGEKLFF.